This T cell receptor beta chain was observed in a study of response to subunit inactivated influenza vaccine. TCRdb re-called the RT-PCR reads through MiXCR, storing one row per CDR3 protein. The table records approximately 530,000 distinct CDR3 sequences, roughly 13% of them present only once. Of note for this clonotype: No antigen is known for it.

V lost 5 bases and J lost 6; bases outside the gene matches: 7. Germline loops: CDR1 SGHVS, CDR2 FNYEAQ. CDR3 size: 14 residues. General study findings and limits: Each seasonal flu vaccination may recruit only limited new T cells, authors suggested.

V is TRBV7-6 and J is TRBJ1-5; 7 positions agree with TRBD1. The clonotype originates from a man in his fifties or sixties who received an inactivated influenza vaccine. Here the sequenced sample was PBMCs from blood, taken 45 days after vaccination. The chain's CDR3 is CASSPTGRVQPQHF. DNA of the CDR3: TGTGCCAGCAGCCCGACAGGGAGGGTTCAGCCCCAGCATTTT.